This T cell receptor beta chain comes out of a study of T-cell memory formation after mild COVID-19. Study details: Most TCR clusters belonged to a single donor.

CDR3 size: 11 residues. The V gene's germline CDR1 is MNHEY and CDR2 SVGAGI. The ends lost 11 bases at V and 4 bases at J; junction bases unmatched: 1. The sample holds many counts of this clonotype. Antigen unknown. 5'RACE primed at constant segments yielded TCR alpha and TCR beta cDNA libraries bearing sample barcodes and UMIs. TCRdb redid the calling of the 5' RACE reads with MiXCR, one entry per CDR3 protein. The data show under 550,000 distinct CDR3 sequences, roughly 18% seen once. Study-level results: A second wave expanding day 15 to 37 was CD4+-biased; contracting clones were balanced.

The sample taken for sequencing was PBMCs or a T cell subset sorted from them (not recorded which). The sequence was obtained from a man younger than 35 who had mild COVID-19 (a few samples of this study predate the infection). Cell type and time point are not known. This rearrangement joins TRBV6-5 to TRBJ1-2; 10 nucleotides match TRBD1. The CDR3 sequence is CAGTGVYGYTF. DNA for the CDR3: TGTGCCGGGACAGGGGTCTATGGCTACACCTTC.